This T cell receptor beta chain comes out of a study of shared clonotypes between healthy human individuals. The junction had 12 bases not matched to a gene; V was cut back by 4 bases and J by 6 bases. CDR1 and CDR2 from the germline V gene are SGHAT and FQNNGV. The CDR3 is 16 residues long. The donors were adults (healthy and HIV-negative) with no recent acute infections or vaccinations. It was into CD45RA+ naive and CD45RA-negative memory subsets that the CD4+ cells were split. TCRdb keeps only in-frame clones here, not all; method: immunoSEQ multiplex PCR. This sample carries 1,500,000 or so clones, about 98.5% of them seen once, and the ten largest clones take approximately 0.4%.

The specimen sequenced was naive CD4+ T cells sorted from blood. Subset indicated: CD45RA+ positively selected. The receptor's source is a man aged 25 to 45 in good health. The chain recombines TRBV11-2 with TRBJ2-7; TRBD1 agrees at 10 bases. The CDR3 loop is CASSSIPGQGNAEQYF. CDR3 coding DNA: TGTGCCAGCAGCTCGATTCCGGGACAGGGGAACGCCGAGCAGTACTTC.